Below, 10 T cell receptor beta chains from the same sample are listed, as sequenced in a study of Ad26.COV2.S vaccination and SARS-CoV-2 variants. Treatment denoted: 15 to 20 received Ad26.COV2.S at low or high dose, single or two shots; about five received placebo; per-sample allocation not given. Vaccine and placebo recipients were sampled on day 63 after the first injection. Here immunoSEQ multiplex PCR was the method, and the copy in TCRdb shows in-frame clones only, minus some. In the table there are hundreds of thousands of clones, 89% of which are singletons. The sample was peripheral blood, taken in a trial of Ad26.COV2.S vaccine versus placebo. The receptor source for this set is a person aged 18 to 65 who received the Ad26.COV2.S COVID-19 vaccine or a placebo.

This clone appeared once. This chain joins TRBV7-2 and TRBJ1-6; the D is unclear. The CDR3 contains 15 residues. Trimming took 5 bases from V and 6 from J, leaving 14 bases between them. Looked up from germline, CDR1 is SGHTA and CDR2 is FQGNSA. CDR3 in amino acids: CASSLQKVANSPLHF. The CDR3 DNA sequence: TGTGCCAGCAGCCTGCAGAAGGTCGCTAATTCACCCCTCCACTTT. The entire variable domain, with the rest obtained from reference TRBV7-2 and TRBJ1-6, is as follows: GAGVSQSPSNKVTEKGKDVELRCDPISGHTALYWYRQSLGQGLEFLIYFQGNSAPDKSGLPSDRFSAERTGGSVSTLTIQRTQQEDSAVYLCASSLQKVANSPLHFGNGTRLTVT.

In its sample, this clone was seen once. The chain has TRBV7-3 and TRBJ1-2; D uncertain. This CDR3 is built from 15 residues. In germline, CDR1 is SGHTA, CDR2 FQGTGA. V dropped 4 bases and J dropped 3 bases, with 15 bases sitting between them. The CDR3 DNA reads as TGTGCCAGCAGCTCCCCAACTACTCGGGACTATGGCTACACCTTC. It specifies CASSSPTTRDYGYTF.

The chain employs TRBV7-6 and TRBJ2-5; TRBD2 is a possible D gene (7 bases). V was cut by 4 bases and J by 3 bases, with 18 bases left in between. CDR1 is SGHVS, CDR2 FNYEAQ, per germline. This CDR3 has 16 residues. The CDR3 loop reads CASSSWPGEGEETQYF. Written as DNA, the CDR3 is TGTGCCAGCAGCTCCTGGCCAGGGGAGGGCGAAGAGACCCAGTACTTC. Drawing the rest from reference TRBV7-6 and TRBJ2-5, the complete variable domain is GAGVSQSPRYKVTKRGQDVALRCDPISGHVSLYWYRQALGQGPEFLTYFNYEAQQDKSGLPNDRFSAERPEGSISTLTIQRTEQRDSAMYRCASSSWPGEGEETQYFGPGTRLLVL.

This sequence joins TRBV7-6 and TRBJ2-3, with 8 bases lining up with TRBD2. Germline trimming cut 1 base from V and 8 bases from J; bases unmatched to any gene: 8. The CDR3 loop spans 15 amino acids. Germline assignment: CDR1 SGHVS and CDR2 FNYEAQ. Here the CDR3 reads CASSLEGTRRGTQYF. In DNA, the CDR3 is TGTGCCAGCAGCTTAGAAGGGACTAGGAGAGGTACGCAGTATTTT.

This clone was seen once. The chain links TRBV5-5 to TRBJ2-7; D ambiguous. In germline, CDR1 is SGHKS, CDR2 YYEKEE (reference sequence). V lost 1 base, J lost 3 bases, and 17 bases lay in between. CDR3 size: 16 residues. In DNA form, the CDR3 reads TGTGCCAGCAGCTTGTTGGGCGGAAGAAACCTCTACGAGCAGTACTTC. Protein product: CASSLLGGRNLYEQYF.

V gene TRBV7-2 combines with J gene TRBJ2-1; 13 nucleotides line up with TRBD2. This CDR3 spans 16 amino acids. Germline CDR1 reads SGHTA; CDR2 reads FQGNSA. The ends lost 4 bases at V and 4 bases at J; junction bases unmatched: 4. The CDR3 loop reads CASSSGLAGAYNEQFF. CDR3 nucleotide sequence: TGTGCCAGCAGCTCCGGACTAGCGGGAGCGTACAATGAGCAGTTCTTC.

The chain has TRBV12-3 or TRBV12-4 and TRBJ2-1; D uncertain. With 6 bases removed from V and 8 bases from J, the gap between germline ends came to 14 bases. The CDR3 covers 13 residues. The CDR3 DNA is TGTGCCAGCAGGCAGTCGTGGGTCTATGAGCAGTTCTTC. Its translation is CASRQSWVYEQFF.

The V call is TRBV5-1, the J call TRBJ1-2; D is possibly TRBD1 (6 bases). Germline CDR1 reads SGHRS; CDR2 reads YFSETQ. Trimming stripped 0 bases from V and 6 bases from J, with 12 bases between. This CDR3 spans 14 amino acids. In DNA form, the CDR3 reads TGCGCCAGCAGCTTGGTTGGGACAAACAATGGCTACACCTTC. This translates into CASSLVGTNNGYTF. Full variable domain (outside the CDR3, taken from reference TRBV5-1 and TRBJ1-2): KAGVTQTPRYLIKTRGQQVTLSCSPISGHRSVSWYQQTPGQGLQFLFEYFSETQRNKGNFPGRFSGRQFSNSRSEMNVSTLELGDSALYLCASSLVGTNNGYTFGSGTRLTVV.

V gene TRBV11-3 combines with J gene TRBJ2-2, with a tentative D call TRBD1 (7 bases). Trimming took 8 bases from V and 1 from J, leaving 11 bases between them. This CDR3 has 14 residues. Germline V CDR1 and CDR2: SGHNT, YENEEA. DNA for the CDR3: TGTGCCAGCCAGGGGGGTTGGAACACCGGGGAGCTGTTTTTT. Translated: CASQGGWNTGELFF.

In this sample, this clone turned up once. The V gene is TRBV9, the J gene TRBJ2-7; TRBD1 aligns across 9 bases. Germline V gene sequence: CDR1 SGDLS, CDR2 YYNGEE. Trimming cost V 0 bases and J 8 bases; bases outside gene matches: 6. The CDR3 is 14 residues long. CDR3 nucleotide sequence: TGTGCCAGCAGCGTAGAAGGACAGGGGCTACAGCAGTACTTC. As protein: CASSVEGQGLQQYF.